These 24 T cell receptor beta chains came from one sample sequenced in a study of T-cell memory formation after mild COVID-19. MiXCR, run by TCRdb on the 5' RACE reads, gives a single entry per CDR3 protein. The sample has some 350,000 distinct CDR3 sequences; less than 20% are singletons. Sample: PBMCs or a T cell subset sorted from them (not recorded which). Receptor source: a man younger than 35 who had mild COVID-19 (a few samples of this study predate the infection). Cell type and time point are not known.

The J gene is TRBJ2-3, the V gene TRBV7-9, with D perhaps TRBD2 (5 bases). V was shortened by 6 bases and J by 1 base, with 14 bases between the two germline ends. The V gene's germline CDR1 is SEHNR and CDR2 FQNEAQ (reference sequence). This CDR3 has 15 residues. The DNA for the CDR3 is TGTGCCAGCAGACTCCACGGGGTCGGCACAGATACGCAGTATTTT. Translating it yields CASRLHGVGTDTQYF. Complete variable domain (other parts from reference TRBV7-9 and TRBJ2-3): DTGVSQNPRHKITKRGQNVTFRCDPISEHNRLYWYRQTLGQGPEFLTYFQNEAQLEKSRLLSDRFSAERPKGSFSTLEIQRTEQGDSAMYLCASRLHGVGTDTQYFGPGTRLTVL.

This clonotype was observed at least ten times. V is TRBV5-1 and J is TRBJ2-1; a weak D match, TRBD2 (6 bases). V was pared by 3 bases and J by 5 bases, with 21 bases between. Germline V lookup: CDR1 SGHRS, CDR2 YFSETQ. The CDR3 consists of 17 residues. The CDR3 region has the DNA TGCGCCAGCAGCTACGCCGGGAGCCGCAACATAAACAATGAGCAGTTCTTC. It codes for CASSYAGSRNINNEQFF.

The V and J genes are TRBV6-2 or TRBV6-3 and TRBJ1-1; tentative D call: TRBD1 (6 bases). CDR1 and CDR2 from the germline V gene are MNHEY and SVGEGT. The CDR3 sequence is 15 residues long. V shed 2 bases and J shed 5 bases, with 15 bases lying between them. The CDR3 here is CASSYAARGLTEAFF. The DNA for the CDR3 is TGTGCCAGCAGTTACGCCGCGCGGGGGCTAACTGAAGCTTTCTTT.

The chain is built from TRBV6-5 and TRBJ2-3; TRBD1 matches at 7 bases. Germline CDR1 and CDR2: MNHEY and SVGAGI. The J segment lost 2 bases and the V segment lost 5 bases, leaving 7 bases of the junction unmatched. This CDR3 comprises 15 residues. The CDR3 loop is CASSPQTGFTDTQYF. CDR3 DNA: TGTGCCAGCAGTCCCCAGACAGGGTTCACAGATACGCAGTATTTT.

The chain carries TRBV6-2 or TRBV6-3 and TRBJ1-3, with D perhaps TRBD1 (5 bases). V gave up 6 bases and J gave up 0 bases, with 12 bases separating them. The CDR3 length is 15 residues. CDR1 is MNHEY and CDR2 is SVGEGT in the germline V gene. The CDR3 is CASRRGRSSGNTIYF. The CDR3 region has the DNA TGTGCCAGCAGACGGGGACGGAGCTCTGGAAACACCATATATTTT.

A few counts support this clonotype. The CDR3 loop reads CASRGGSEGYTF. CDR3 in DNA: TGTGCCAGCAGAGGGGGCTCAGAGGGATACACCTTC. The chain has TRBV28 and TRBJ1-2; TRBD1 matches at 7 bases. The CDR3 has 12 amino acids. Trimming removed 6 bases from V and 11 bases from J; junction bases left unmatched: 9. Germline assignment: CDR1 MDHEN and CDR2 SYDVKM.

This clonotype has just a few counts. As DNA, the CDR3 is TGTGCCAGCAGTCCCGGGACAGGGGGCCCCATACCCTATGGCTACACCTTC. Translation gives CASSPGTGGPIPYGYTF. V usage is TRBV6-5 and J usage is TRBJ1-2; TRBD1 matches 12 bases. V gave up 5 bases and J gave up 4 bases; unmatched junction bases: 11. The CDR3 consists of 17 residues. Germline V lookup: CDR1 MNHEY, CDR2 SVGAGI.

This clonotype occurred a few times. This chain links TRBV7-8 with TRBJ2-2; 9 nucleotides align to TRBD1. Germline CDR1 SGHVS, CDR2 FQNEAQ. Trimming took 2 bases from V and 6 from J; bases not matched to a gene: 4. There are 15 residues in the CDR3. The CDR3 protein is CASSLPRQGAGELFF. CDR3 in DNA: TGTGCCAGCAGCTTACCCCGACAGGGGGCCGGGGAGCTGTTTTTT.

This clonotype was recorded at least ten times. V gene TRBV5-1 combines with J gene TRBJ2-3; 11 nucleotides align to TRBD1. V trimming: 4 bases; J trimming: 4 bases; junction bases outside the gene matches: 2. This CDR3 comprises 14 residues. From germline, CDR1 is SGHRS and CDR2 YFSETQ. The CDR3 reads CASSPGQGADTQYF. Here the CDR3 DNA reads TGCGCCAGCAGCCCGGGACAGGGGGCAGATACGCAGTATTTT.

This clonotype has a count of ten or more. This chain connects TRBV5-1 to TRBJ2-2; D possibly corresponds to TRBD2 (6 bases). CDR3 length equals 13 residues. The germline V gene has CDR1 SGHRS and CDR2 YFSETQ. V lost 2 bases, J lost 6 bases, and 8 bases lay in between. The CDR3 nucleotides read TGCGCCAGCAGCTTCAGACTAGCCGGGGAGCTGTTTTTT. It codes for CASSFRLAGELFF.

The chain has TRBV9 and TRBJ2-2, with D perhaps given as TRBD1 or TRBD2 (5 bases each). The V and J ends lost 4 bases and 4 bases respectively, with 11 bases between them. The CDR3 runs to 14 residues. The germline gives CDR1 SGDLS, CDR2 YYNGEE. The CDR3 sequence: CASSSKGSTGELFF. The CDR3 coding sequence is TGTGCCAGCAGCTCCAAGGGGAGCACCGGGGAGCTGTTTTTT. Based on the CDR3 plus reference TRBV9 and TRBJ2-2, the full variable domain is DSGVTQTPKHLITATGQRVTLRCSPRSGDLSVYWYQQSLDQGLQFLIQYYNGEERAKGNILERFSAQQFPDLHSELNLSSLELGDSALYFCASSSKGSTGELFFGEGSRLTVL.

This clonotype was found a few times. The rearrangement links TRBV5-1 to TRBJ1-1; 8 nucleotides match TRBD1. This CDR3 contains 13 residues. Germline CDR1 SGHRS, CDR2 YFSETQ. Trimming took 3 bases from V and 3 from J; bases not matched to a gene: 1. The CDR3 DNA reads TGCGCCAGCAGCTGGGGACAGGACACTGAAGCTTTCTTT. The encoded protein is CASSWGQDTEAFF.

V and J are TRBV6-2 or TRBV6-3 and TRBJ2-1; D remains ambiguous. This CDR3 comprises 16 residues. Germline CDR1 reads MNHEY; CDR2 reads SVGEGT. V gave up 3 bases and J gave up 4 bases, with 16 bases separating them. CDR3 sequence reads: CASSYRLPTIYNEQFF. CDR3 nucleotide sequence: TGTGCCAGCAGTTATCGGCTACCGACCATATACAATGAGCAGTTCTTC.

V usage is TRBV5-6 and J usage is TRBJ2-1; TRBD2 matches 12 bases. The CDR3 consists of 15 residues. Germline lookup yields CDR1 SGHDT and CDR2 YYEEEE. The V segment lost 4 bases and the J segment 15 bases; nucleotides outside the gene matches: 14. Written as DNA, the CDR3 is TGTGCCAGCAGCCCCCCCCAGAGGACTAGCGGGGAGGGGTTCTTC. Protein sequence: CASSPPQRTSGEGFF.

This clonotype was detected a few times. The CDR3 reads CASSPRTGDNEQFF. The CDR3 bases are TGTGCCAGCAGCCCTCGGACAGGGGACAATGAGCAGTTCTTC. The chain uses TRBV7-9 and TRBJ2-1; TRBD1 matches 9 bases. Germline CDR1 reads SEHNR; CDR2 reads FQNEAQ (reference sequence). The CDR3 is made up of 14 amino acids. The V gene end was trimmed by 5 bases and the J gene end by 5 bases; junction bases not matched to a gene: 4. Filled out from reference TRBV7-9 and TRBJ2-1, the complete variable domain reads DTGVSQNPRHKITKRGQNVTFRCDPISEHNRLYWYRQTLGQGPEFLTYFQNEAQLEKSRLLSDRFSAERPKGSFSTLEIQRTEQGDSAMYLCASSPRTGDNEQFFGPGTRLTVL.

This clonotype showed up just a few times. The J gene is TRBJ2-1, the V gene TRBV18, with TRBD2 identical over 12 bases. J was trimmed by 6 bases and V by 6 bases; bases with no gene match: 9. Per germline, CDR1 KGHSH and CDR2 LQKENI. The CDR3 runs to 16 residues. This CDR3 is CASSTSGGPSGNEQFF. In nucleotides, the CDR3 is TGTGCCAGCTCTACTAGCGGGGGGCCCTCCGGCAATGAGCAGTTCTTC.

This clonotype was detected many times. The chain recombines TRBV5-1 with TRBJ2-3, with D tentatively TRBD1 (6 bases). The CDR3 is 15 amino acids. The V end lost 4 bases, the J end lost 2 bases, and 14 bases lay between the germline ends. The germline V gene has CDR1 SGHRS and CDR2 YFSETQ. CDR3 sequence: CASSGGHRLTDTQYF. The CDR3 bases are TGCGCCAGCAGCGGGGGACACCGACTCACAGATACGCAGTATTTT.

This clonotype has a count of ten or more. The gene calls are TRBV4-1 and TRBJ2-1; possible D gene TRBD2, 5 bases. CDR3 size: 16 residues. Germline V gene data show CDR1 as MGHRA and CDR2 as YSYEKL. The V and J ends lost 1 base and 9 bases respectively, with 19 bases between them. The CDR3 is CASSQASGSPLPEQFF. CDR3 nucleotides: TGCGCCAGCAGCCAAGCCAGCGGATCCCCGCTCCCTGAGCAGTTCTTC.

The V gene is TRBV6-5, the J gene TRBJ1-2; 9 nucleotides align to TRBD1. This CDR3 has 15 residues. The junction had 9 bases not matched to a gene; V was cut back by 4 bases and J by 6 bases. The germline CDR1 and CDR2 sequences are MNHEY and SVGAGI. The chain's CDR3 is CASSLWDRDFDGYTF. Here the CDR3 DNA reads TGTGCCAGCAGTTTATGGGACAGGGATTTTGATGGCTACACCTTC.

The chain combines TRBV28 with TRBJ2-7, with a weak D call TRBD1 (5 bases). Trimming took 6 bases from V and 3 from J, leaving 15 bases between them. CDR1 is MDHEN and CDR2 is SYDVKM in the germline V gene. The CDR3 consists of 14 residues. CDR3 coding DNA: TGTGCCAGCAGCAATCAGGGTCGTTACTACGAGCAGTACGTC. Translated, it gives CASSNQGRYYEQYV.

The chain joins TRBV7-3 to TRBJ2-5; 8 bases are a match to TRBD2. Germline V CDR1 and CDR2: SGHTA, FQGTGA. The length of the CDR3 is 14 residues. Trimming removed 8 bases from V and 4 bases from J; junction bases left unmatched: 9. The CDR3 loop is CASGSGGLGETQYF. Written as DNA, the CDR3 is TGTGCCAGCGGATCGGGGGGGCTTGGAGAGACCCAGTACTTC.

The chain is built from TRBV24-1 and TRBJ2-1, with D unresolved. This CDR3 comprises 14 residues. CDR1 KGHDR and CDR2 SFDVKD come from the germline V gene. V lost 3 bases to trimming and J lost 5 bases, with 10 bases between them. CDR3 residues: CATSDTFRNNEQFF. As DNA, the CDR3 is TGTGCCACCAGTGATACGTTCAGAAACAATGAGCAGTTCTTC.

This clonotype was observed a handful of times. Written as DNA, the CDR3 is TGTGCCATCACTTCGGACATGGCCAAAAACATTCAGTACTTC. Protein sequence: CAITSDMAKNIQYF. The rearrangement links TRBV10-3 to TRBJ2-4; possible D gene TRBD1, 5 bases. The CDR3 spans 14 residues. Germline values: CDR1 ENHRY, CDR2 SYGVKD. Trimming removed 7 bases from V and 1 base from J, with 11 bases in between.

This clonotype came up many times. This sequence joins TRBV7-6 and TRBJ1-6; D unclear. The V gene lost 0 bases and the J gene lost 7 bases, with 4 bases spanning the gap. This CDR3 has 13 residues. Germline V gene data show CDR1 as SGHVS and CDR2 as FNYEAQ. The CDR3 bases are TGTGCCAGCAGCTTAGCAGAGAATTCACCCCTCCACTTT. Residues: CASSLAENSPLHF.